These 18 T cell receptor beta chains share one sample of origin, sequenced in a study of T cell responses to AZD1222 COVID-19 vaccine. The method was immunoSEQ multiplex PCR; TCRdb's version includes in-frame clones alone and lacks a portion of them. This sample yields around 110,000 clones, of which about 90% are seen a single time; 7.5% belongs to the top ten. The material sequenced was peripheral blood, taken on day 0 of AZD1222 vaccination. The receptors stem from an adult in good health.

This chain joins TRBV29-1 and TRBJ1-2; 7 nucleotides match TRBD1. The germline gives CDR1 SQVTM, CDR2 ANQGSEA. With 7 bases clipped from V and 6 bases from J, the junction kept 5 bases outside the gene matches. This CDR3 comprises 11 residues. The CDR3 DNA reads TGCAGCGCGGACAGGCGGAATGGCTACACCTTC. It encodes CSADRRNGYTF. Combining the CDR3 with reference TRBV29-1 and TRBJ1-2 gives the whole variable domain SAVISQKPSRDICQRGTSLTIQCQVDSQVTMMFWYRQQPGQSLTLIATANQGSEATYESGFVIDKFPISRPNLTFSTLTVSNMSPEDSSIYLCSADRRNGYTFGSGTRLTVV.

The DNA of the CDR3 is TGTGCCAGCAGTGATCTTCTGGGCCGGTCGCGATCGGGTGATGAGGAAGCTTTCTTT. It yields the protein CASSDLLGRSRSGDEEAFF. The chain has TRBV6-1 and TRBJ1-1; D unclear. In germline, CDR1 is MNHNS, CDR2 SASEGT. CDR3 size: 19 residues. Trimming stripped 3 bases from V and 8 bases from J, with 31 bases between.

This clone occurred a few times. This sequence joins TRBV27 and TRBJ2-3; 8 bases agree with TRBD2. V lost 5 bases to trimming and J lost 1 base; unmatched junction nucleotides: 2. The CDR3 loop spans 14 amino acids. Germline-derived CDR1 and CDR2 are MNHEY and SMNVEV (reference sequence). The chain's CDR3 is CASSMTSGTDTQYF. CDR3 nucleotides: TGTGCCAGCAGTATGACTAGCGGCACAGATACGCAGTATTTT.

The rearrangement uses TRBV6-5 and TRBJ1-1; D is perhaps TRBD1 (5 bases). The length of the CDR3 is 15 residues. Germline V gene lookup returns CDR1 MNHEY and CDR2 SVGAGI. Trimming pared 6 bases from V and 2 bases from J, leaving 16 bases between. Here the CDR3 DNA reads TGTGCCAGCAGGAACCTAGGGGTGCTCAACACTGAAGCTTTCTTT. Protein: CASRNLGVLNTEAFF.

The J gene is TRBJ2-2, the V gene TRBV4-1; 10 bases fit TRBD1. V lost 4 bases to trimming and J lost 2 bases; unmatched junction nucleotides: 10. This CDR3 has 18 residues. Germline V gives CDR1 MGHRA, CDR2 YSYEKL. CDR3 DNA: TGCGCCAGCAGCCCGCGGCTGGGGACAGGGGCAAACACCGGGGAGCTGTTTTTT. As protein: CASSPRLGTGANTGELFF.

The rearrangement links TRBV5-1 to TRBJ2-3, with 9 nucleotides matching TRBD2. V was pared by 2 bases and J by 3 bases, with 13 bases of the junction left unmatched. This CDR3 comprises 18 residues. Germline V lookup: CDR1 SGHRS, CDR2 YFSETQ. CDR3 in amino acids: CASSFPLAGTDGTDTQYF. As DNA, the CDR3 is TGCGCCAGCAGCTTTCCGCTAGCGGGGACCGACGGAACAGATACGCAGTATTTT.

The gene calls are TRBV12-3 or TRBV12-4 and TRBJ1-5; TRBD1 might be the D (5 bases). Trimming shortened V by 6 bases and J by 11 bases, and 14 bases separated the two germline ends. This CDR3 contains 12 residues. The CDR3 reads CASSTGTSAQHF. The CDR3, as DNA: TGTGCCAGCAGCACCGGGACCTCGGCCCAGCATTTT.

The CDR3 region has the DNA TGTGCCAGCAGTGATCTGGGTCGCAATCAGCCCCAGCATTTT. This encodes CASSDLGRNQPQHF. V usage is TRBV2 and J usage is TRBJ1-5; D gene unclear. The CDR3 extends over 14 amino acids. V lost 3 bases to trimming and J lost 2 bases, with 8 bases between them. Germline assignment: CDR1 SNHLY and CDR2 FYNNEI. The full variable domain, with the rest looked up from reference TRBV2 and TRBJ1-5, is EPEVTQTPSHQVTQMGQEVILRCVPISNHLYFYWYRQILGQKVEFLVSFYNNEISEKSEIFDDQFSVERPDGSNFTLKIRSTKLEDSAMYFCASSDLGRNQPQHFGDGTRLSIL.

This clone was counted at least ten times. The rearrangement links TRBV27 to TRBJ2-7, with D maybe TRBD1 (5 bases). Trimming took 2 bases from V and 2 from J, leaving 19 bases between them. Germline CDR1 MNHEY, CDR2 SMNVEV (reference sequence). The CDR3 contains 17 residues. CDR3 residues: CASSLVGTDRVPYEQYF. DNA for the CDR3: TGTGCCAGCAGTTTAGTAGGTACCGACAGAGTACCCTACGAGCAGTACTTC.

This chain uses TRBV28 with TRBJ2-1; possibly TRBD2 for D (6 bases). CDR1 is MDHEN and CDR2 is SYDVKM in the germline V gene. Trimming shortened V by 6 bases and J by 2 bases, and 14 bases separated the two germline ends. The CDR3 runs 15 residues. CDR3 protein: CASSLRDWPYNEQFF. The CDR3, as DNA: TGTGCCAGCAGCCTCCGGGACTGGCCCTACAATGAGCAGTTCTTC.

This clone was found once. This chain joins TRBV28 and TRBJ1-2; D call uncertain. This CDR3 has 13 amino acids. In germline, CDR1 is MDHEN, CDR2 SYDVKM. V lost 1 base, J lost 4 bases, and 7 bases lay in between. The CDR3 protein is CASSLFSSYGYTF. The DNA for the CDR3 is TGTGCCAGCAGTTTATTCAGTTCCTATGGCTACACCTTC.

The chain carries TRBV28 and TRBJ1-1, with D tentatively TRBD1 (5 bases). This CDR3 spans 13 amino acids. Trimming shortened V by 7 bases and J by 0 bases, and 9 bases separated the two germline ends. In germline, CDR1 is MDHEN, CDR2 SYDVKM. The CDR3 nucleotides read TGTGCCAGCAATAGGGGAGTGAACACTGAAGCTTTCTTT. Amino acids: CASNRGVNTEAFF.

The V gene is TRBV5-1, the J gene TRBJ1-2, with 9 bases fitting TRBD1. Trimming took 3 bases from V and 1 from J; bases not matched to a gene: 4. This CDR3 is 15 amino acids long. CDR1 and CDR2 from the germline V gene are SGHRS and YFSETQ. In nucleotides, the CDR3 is TGCGCCAGCAGCTCCTGGACAGGGGATAACTATGGCTACACCTTC. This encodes CASSSWTGDNYGYTF.

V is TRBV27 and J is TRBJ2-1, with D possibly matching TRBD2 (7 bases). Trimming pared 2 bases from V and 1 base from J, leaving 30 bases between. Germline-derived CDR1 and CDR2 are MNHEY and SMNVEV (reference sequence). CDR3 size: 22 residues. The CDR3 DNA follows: TGTGCCAGCAGTTTAGGAGGGGGGGGGCCCTCCGCCGTTTTCATTTCCTACAATGAGCAGTTCTTC. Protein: CASSLGGGGPSAVFISYNEQFF.

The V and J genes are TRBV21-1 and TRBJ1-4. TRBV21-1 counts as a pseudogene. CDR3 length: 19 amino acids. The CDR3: CASSSRDRDSQQLFQKLFF. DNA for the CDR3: TGTGCCAGCAGCAGCCGCGACCGGGACTCCCAGCAACTATTTCAAAAACTGTTTTTT.

CDR3 loop: CASSPRHGQETQYF. Written as DNA, the CDR3 is TGTGCCAGCTCCCCCAGGCACGGACAAGAGACCCAGTACTTC. The chain is built from TRBV18 and TRBJ2-5; D ambiguous. CDR3 size: 14 residues. Germline V CDR1 and CDR2: KGHSH, LQKENI. The V and J ends lost 6 bases and 2 bases respectively, with 13 bases between them.

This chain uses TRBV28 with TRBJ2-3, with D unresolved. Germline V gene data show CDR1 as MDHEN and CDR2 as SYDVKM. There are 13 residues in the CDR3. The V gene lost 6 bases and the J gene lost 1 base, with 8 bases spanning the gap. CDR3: CASSKGGTDTQYF. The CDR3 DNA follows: TGTGCCAGCAGCAAGGGCGGCACAGATACGCAGTATTTT.

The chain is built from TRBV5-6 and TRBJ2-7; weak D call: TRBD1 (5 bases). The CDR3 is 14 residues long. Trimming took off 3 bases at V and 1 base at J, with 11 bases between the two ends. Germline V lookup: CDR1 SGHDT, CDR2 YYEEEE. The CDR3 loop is CASSYWTTSYEQYF. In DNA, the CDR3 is TGTGCCAGCAGCTACTGGACAACTTCCTACGAGCAGTACTTC.